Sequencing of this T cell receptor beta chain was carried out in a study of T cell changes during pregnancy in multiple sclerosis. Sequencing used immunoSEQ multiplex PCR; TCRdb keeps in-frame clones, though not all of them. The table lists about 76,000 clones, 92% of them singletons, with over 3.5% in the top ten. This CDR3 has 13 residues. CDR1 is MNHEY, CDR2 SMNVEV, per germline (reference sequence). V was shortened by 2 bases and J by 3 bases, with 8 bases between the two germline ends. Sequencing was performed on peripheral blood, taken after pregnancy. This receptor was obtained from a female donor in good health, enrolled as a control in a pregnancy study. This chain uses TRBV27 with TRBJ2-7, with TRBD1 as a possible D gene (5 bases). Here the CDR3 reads CASSLLDSYEQYF. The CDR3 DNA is TGTGCCAGCAGTTTACTAGACAGCTACGAGCAGTACTTC.